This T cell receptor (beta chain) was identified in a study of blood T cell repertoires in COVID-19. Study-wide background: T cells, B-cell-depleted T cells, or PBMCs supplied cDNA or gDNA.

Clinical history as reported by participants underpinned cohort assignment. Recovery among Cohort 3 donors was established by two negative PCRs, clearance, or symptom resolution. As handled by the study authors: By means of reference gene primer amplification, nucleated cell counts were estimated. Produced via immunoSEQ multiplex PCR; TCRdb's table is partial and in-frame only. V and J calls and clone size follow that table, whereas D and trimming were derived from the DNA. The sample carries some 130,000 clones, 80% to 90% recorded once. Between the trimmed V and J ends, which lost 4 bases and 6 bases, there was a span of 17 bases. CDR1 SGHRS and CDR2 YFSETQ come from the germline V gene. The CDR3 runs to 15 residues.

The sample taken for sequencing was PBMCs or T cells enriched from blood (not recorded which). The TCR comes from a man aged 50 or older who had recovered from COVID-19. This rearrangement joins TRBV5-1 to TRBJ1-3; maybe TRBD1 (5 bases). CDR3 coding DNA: TGCGCCAGCAGCCAGATACCGGGACTCGAAAACACCATATATTTT. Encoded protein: CASSQIPGLENTIYF.